These 21 T cell receptor beta chains came from one sample sequenced in a study of cytomegalovirus exposure and HLA in healthy donors. The PCR used 60 Vbeta and 13 Jbeta primers. The protocol was immunoSEQ multiplex PCR, while the TCRdb copy is restricted to in-frame clones and leaves out a portion. This table has some 97,000 clones, approximately 77% appearing once. Sample: PBMCs. These receptors were taken from a male donor in good health and CMV-seropositive.

This clone came up many times. This chain connects TRBV7-8 to TRBJ1-2, with D unclear. Between the trimmed V and J ends, which lost 2 bases and 6 bases, there was a span of 22 bases. Per the germline V gene, CDR1 is SGHVS and CDR2 is FQNEAQ. This CDR3 has 17 amino acids. For the CDR3, the DNA is TGTGCCAGCAGCTTAATGCAGGCATTCTATGCCTCGAATGGCTACACCTTC. Protein product: CASSLMQAFYASNGYTF.

The V call is TRBV30, the J call TRBJ2-1; TRBD2 aligns across 9 bases. Trimming removed 0 bases from V and 7 bases from J; junction bases left unmatched: 10. Germline CDR1 is GTSNPN and CDR2 is SVGIG (reference sequence). The CDR3 consists of 16 residues. In DNA form, the CDR3 reads TGTGCCTGGAGTGTAGACCCTAGCGGGGTATGGAATGAGCAGTTCTTC. Translated: CAWSVDPSGVWNEQFF.

The rearrangement uses TRBV7-8 and TRBJ1-5, with a tentative D call TRBD1 (6 bases). From germline, CDR1 is SGHVS and CDR2 FQNEAQ. The length of the CDR3 is 15 residues. V was pared by 5 bases and J by 3 bases, with 14 bases between. CDR3 sequence: CASSGRDTYNQPQHF. Here the CDR3 DNA reads TGTGCCAGCAGCGGCCGGGACACATACAATCAGCCCCAGCATTTT.

The rearrangement joins TRBV7-2 to TRBJ2-5; a weak D match, TRBD2 (6 bases). From germline, CDR1 is SGHTA and CDR2 FQGNSA. The CDR3 totals 13 residues. V was pared by 3 bases and J by 4 bases, with 9 bases between. Here the CDR3 DNA reads TGTGCCAGCAGCTTCGTCGGGGGAGAGACCCAGTACTTC. Translating it yields CASSFVGGETQYF.

The chain has TRBV9 and TRBJ2-3, with a weak D call TRBD2 (5 bases). V lost 6 bases and J 4 bases, leaving 15 bases between the germline ends. Germline lookup yields CDR1 SGDLS and CDR2 YYNGEE. This CDR3 has 14 amino acids. DNA for the CDR3: TGTGCCAGCAAAAAATCGGGGAGTTCAGATACGCAGTATTTT. It codes for CASKKSGSSDTQYF.

This clone occurred a few times. The V gene is TRBV5-1, the J gene TRBJ2-7; D remains unclear. V lost 3 bases and J lost 2, with 12 bases in between. This CDR3 comprises 14 residues. In germline, CDR1 is SGHRS, CDR2 YFSETQ. The CDR3, as DNA: TGCGCCAGCAGCTCCTCGGCGGCCACCTACGAGCAGTACTTC. Translation: CASSSSAATYEQYF.

The rearrangement uses TRBV7-9 and TRBJ2-7; a weak D match, TRBD1 (6 bases). The CDR3 has 15 residues. The V gene's germline CDR1 is SEHNR and CDR2 FQNEAQ (reference sequence). V gave up 1 base and J gave up 1 base, with 11 bases separating them. The CDR3 DNA is TGTGCCAGCAGCTTAGTCCAGGGGCAGTCCTACGAGCAGTACTTC. Translated, it gives CASSLVQGQSYEQYF.

This clone is a singleton in its sample. The J gene is TRBJ1-6, the V gene TRBV7-9; D might be TRBD1 (6 bases). Trimming removed 5 bases at V and 3 bases at J, with 14 bases between. CDR3 length equals 16 residues. CDR1 is SEHNR, CDR2 FQNEAQ, per germline (reference sequence). The CDR3 reads CASSPATGNYNSPLHF. The CDR3 DNA reads TGTGCCAGCAGCCCAGCCACAGGGAACTATAATTCACCCCTCCACTTT.

The gene calls are TRBV5-4 and TRBJ2-7, with 7 positions matching TRBD2. CDR1 is SGHNT, CDR2 YYREEE, per germline (reference sequence). V was clipped by 5 bases and J by 6 bases; unmatched bases: 11. This CDR3 is 14 amino acids long. The DNA for the CDR3 is TGTGCCAGCAGTTCCTTAGCGGGCGGCTCCGAGCAGTACTTC. This sequence encodes CASSSLAGGSEQYF.

This chain links TRBV7-9 with TRBJ2-5; D is possibly TRBD1 (7 bases). The V end lost 1 base, the J end lost 5 bases, and 17 bases lay between the germline ends. This CDR3 has 16 residues. Per the germline V gene, CDR1 is SEHNR and CDR2 is FQNEAQ (reference sequence). The CDR3 DNA is TGTGCCAGCAGCTTAGAAAGACAGGGAGGAGTGGAGACCCAGTACTTC. Its translation is CASSLERQGGVETQYF.

This chain links TRBV5-1 with TRBJ2-7, with D unresolved. Trimming left V 0 bases short and J 3 bases short, with 7 bases between. CDR3 length: 13 amino acids. The germline V gene has CDR1 SGHRS and CDR2 YFSETQ. The CDR3 DNA reads as TGCGCCAGCAGCTTGGCGCCCAGCTACGAGCAGTACTTC. Protein sequence: CASSLAPSYEQYF.

This clone occurred a few times. This chain uses TRBV19 with TRBJ2-2, with no clear D. V dropped 7 bases and J dropped 1 base, with 7 bases sitting between them. The CDR3 has 13 residues. Germline CDR1 reads LNHDA; CDR2 reads SQIVND (reference sequence). This chain's CDR3 is CASTTVNTGELFF. In nucleotides, the CDR3 is TGTGCCAGTACAACAGTGAACACCGGGGAGCTGTTTTTT.

This clone was recorded once. The chain combines TRBV4-3 with TRBJ2-3; D unclear. In germline, CDR1 is LGHNA, CDR2 YSLEER. The V end lost 3 bases, the J end lost 1 base, and 8 bases lay between the germline ends. This CDR3 is 14 amino acids long. CDR3 protein: CASSQGLGTDTQYF. The CDR3 DNA sequence: TGCGCCAGCAGCCAGGGCCTGGGCACAGATACGCAGTATTTT.

V usage is TRBV6-5 and J usage is TRBJ1-2, with D perhaps matching TRBD1 (5 bases). CDR3 length: 13 amino acids. Trimming removed 1 base at V and 8 bases at J, with 11 bases between. In germline, CDR1 is MNHEY, CDR2 SVGAGI. The CDR3 loop is CASSYWQGEGYTF. DNA for the CDR3: TGTGCCAGCAGTTACTGGCAGGGCGAGGGCTACACCTTC.

Regarding this clone: Other DNA sequences within the sample encode an identical CDR3. This chain uses TRBV5-1 with TRBJ2-3; 15 bases align to TRBD2. The CDR3 has 17 residues. Germline V lookup: CDR1 SGHRS, CDR2 YFSETQ. V lost 0 bases to trimming and J lost 6 bases; unmatched junction nucleotides: 5. The CDR3 loop reads CASSLGTSGGAGDTQYF. CDR3 coding DNA: TGCGCCAGCAGCTTGGGGACTAGCGGGGGGGCCGGGGATACGCAGTATTTT.

The chain carries TRBV6-5 and TRBJ1-6; D possibly corresponds to TRBD1 (5 bases). V lost 5 bases to trimming and J lost 10 bases, with 18 bases between them. In germline, CDR1 is MNHEY, CDR2 SVGAGI. The CDR3 has 15 amino acids. The CDR3 reads CASSLGQGFRSPLHF. CDR3 DNA sequence: TGTGCCAGCAGTCTTGGCCAGGGTTTTCGGTCACCCCTCCACTTT.

The chain employs TRBV5-1 and TRBJ2-5; TRBD1 matches at 7 bases. The DNA matches TRBJ2-7 better at its end, which makes the J call doubtful. The CDR3 runs 15 residues. CDR1 SGHRS and CDR2 YFSETQ come from the germline V gene. CDR3 in DNA: TGCGCCAGCAGCTTTACGGGGACAGAGGCCTACGAGCAGTACTTC. Amino acids: CASSFTGTEAYEQYF.

The rearrangement uses TRBV10-2 and TRBJ1-5; 10 bases agree with TRBD1. This CDR3 region has 17 residues. Germline V gene lookup returns CDR1 WSHSY and CDR2 SAAADI. J lost 2 bases, V lost 2 bases, and 6 bases had no gene match. CDR3 coding DNA: TGCGCCAGCAGTGAGCTTAGACAGGGGGCCGGCAATCAGCCCCAGCATTTT. This encodes CASSELRQGAGNQPQHF.

The chain has TRBV28 and TRBJ1-2; TRBD1 matches 8 bases. With 6 bases clipped from V and 2 bases from J, the junction kept 2 bases outside the gene matches. Germline CDR1 reads MDHEN; CDR2 reads SYDVKM. This CDR3 is built from 13 residues. CDR3 sequence reads: CASRAGGNYGYTF. CDR3 bases: TGTGCCAGCAGGGCAGGGGGCAACTATGGCTACACCTTC.

The rearrangement uses TRBV7-9 and TRBJ1-3, with 7 bases lining up with TRBD1. The CDR3 length is 17 residues. Germline V CDR1 and CDR2: SEHNR, FQNEAQ (reference sequence). V trimming: 3 bases; J trimming: 3 bases; junction bases outside the gene matches: 11. This chain's CDR3 is CASSLLLRDSRGNTIYF. In DNA form, the CDR3 reads TGTGCCAGCAGCTTGCTATTGCGGGACAGTCGTGGAAACACCATATATTTT.

In the case of this clone: Other DNA sequences of this sample code for an identical CDR3. Here the CDR3 DNA reads TGTGCCAGCAGTCCAACGGGGGGGAGGGAGACCCAGTACTTC. Its protein is CASSPTGGRETQYF. V is TRBV6-5 and J is TRBJ2-5, with 8 bases matching TRBD2. Germline CDR1 and CDR2: MNHEY and SVGAGI. V shed 5 bases and J 5 bases; nucleotides not matched to a gene: 7. This CDR3 has 14 amino acids.